This passage covers 13 T cell receptor beta chains from one sample sequenced in a study of cytomegalovirus exposure and HLA in healthy donors. Vbeta (60) and Jbeta (13) primers were used in the PCR. Sequencing was performed with immunoSEQ multiplex PCR; in TCRdb, only in-frame clones are kept and a portion is missing. This table has approximately 150,000 clones, 70% to 80% appearing once. The sample consisted of PBMCs. These receptors came from a man aged 40-55 years in good health and CMV-seronegative.

The chain employs TRBV7-3 and TRBJ2-3; 10 bases align to TRBD2. CDR1 is SGHTA, CDR2 FQGTGA, per germline. The junction had 5 bases not matched to a gene; V was cut back by 0 bases and J by 5 bases. The CDR3 extends over 16 amino acids. CDR3 in amino acids: CASSLTLASGGDTQYF. In DNA form, the CDR3 reads TGTGCCAGCAGCTTAACGTTGGCTAGCGGGGGAGATACGCAGTATTTT. Full variable domain (outside the CDR3, taken from reference TRBV7-3 and TRBJ2-3): GAGVSQTPSNKVTEKGKYVELRCDPISGHTALYWYRQSLGQGPEFLIYFQGTGAADDSGLPNDRFFAVRPEGSVSTLKIQRTERGDSAVYLCASSLTLASGGDTQYFGPGTRLTVL.

J is TRBJ1-1 and V is TRBV6-1; 8 bases align to TRBD1. This CDR3 is 14 amino acids long. Germline trimming cut 5 bases from V and 5 bases from J; bases unmatched to any gene: 7. Germline V gives CDR1 MNHNS, CDR2 SASEGT. CDR3 in DNA: TGTGCCAGCAGTAGGACAGGGCGCTCTACTGAAGCTTTCTTT. Translating gives CASSRTGRSTEAFF.

The V gene is TRBV12-2, the J gene TRBJ1-2. TRBV12-2 is flagged as a pseudogene. The CDR3 runs 12 residues. The CDR3: CASRLRNYGYTF. CDR3 nucleotides: TGTGCAAGTCGCTTACGGAACTATGGCTACACCTTC.

The chain has TRBV6-5 and TRBJ1-2; D remains unclear. The CDR3 totals 14 residues. CDR1 and CDR2 from the germline V gene are MNHEY and SVGAGI. Between the trimmed V and J ends, which lost 6 bases and 3 bases, there was a span of 14 bases. The CDR3, as DNA: TGTGCCAGCAGGGCGGCGACGAGAGACTATGGCTACACCTTC. Translation: CASRAATRDYGYTF.

This clone was seen a single time. The V call is TRBV6-5, the J call TRBJ1-5; possible D gene TRBD1, 5 bases. The germline V gene has CDR1 MNHEY and CDR2 SVGAGI. Trimming pared 2 bases from V and 7 bases from J, leaving 9 bases between. This CDR3 has 13 amino acids. The DNA of the CDR3 is TGTGCCAGCAGTTACCTGGGGGGGCAGCCCCAGCATTTT. As protein: CASSYLGGQPQHF.

This chain links TRBV9 with TRBJ1-1; 8 bases match TRBD1. The germline V gene has CDR1 SGDLS and CDR2 YYNGEE. J gave up 4 bases and V 4 bases, and 6 bases lay outside the gene matches. The CDR3 totals 14 residues. The CDR3 region has the DNA TGTGCCAGCAGCCAGACAGGGGAGGCCACTGAAGCTTTCTTT. Amino acid sequence: CASSQTGEATEAFF.

V gene TRBV6-5 combines with J gene TRBJ1-2; D perhaps matches TRBD1 (6 bases). The V end was cut by 8 bases, the J end by 7 bases, with 14 bases between. Germline lookup yields CDR1 MNHEY and CDR2 SVGAGI. This CDR3 contains 12 residues. The CDR3 region is CASGTGNSGYTF. The CDR3 coding sequence is TGTGCCAGCGGCACAGGGAATAGTGGCTACACCTTC.

The chain links TRBV5-5 to TRBJ2-7; maybe TRBD2 (6 bases). Germline CDR1 SGHKS, CDR2 YYEKEE (reference sequence). CDR3 size: 13 residues. V was cut by 4 bases and J by 5 bases, with 13 bases left in between. CDR3 protein: CASSPMGRNEQYF. CDR3 nucleotides: TGTGCCAGCAGCCCTATGGGGAGGAACGAGCAGTACTTC.

The rearrangement links TRBV5-1 to TRBJ2-5, with no clear D. The CDR3 is made up of 14 amino acids. The germline V and J ends were trimmed by 4 bases and 1 base, with 11 bases remaining between them. Germline lookup yields CDR1 SGHRS and CDR2 YFSETQ. The CDR3 loop is CASSHDKSQETQYF. In DNA form, the CDR3 reads TGCGCCAGCAGCCATGACAAAAGCCAAGAGACCCAGTACTTC. Filled out from reference TRBV5-1 and TRBJ2-5, the complete variable domain reads KAGVTQTPRYLIKTRGQQVTLSCSPISGHRSVSWYQQTPGQGLQFLFEYFSETQRNKGNFPGRFSGRQFSNSRSEMNVSTLELGDSALYLCASSHDKSQETQYFGPGTRLLVL.

The V and J genes are TRBV6-1 and TRBJ2-7, with TRBD2 matching 10 bases. Germline V lookup: CDR1 MNHNS, CDR2 SASEGT. CDR3 length equals 13 residues. J gave up 4 bases and V 9 bases, and 6 bases lay outside the gene matches. CDR3 in DNA: TGTGCCAGTTTAGCGGGAGGAGGGTACGAGCAGTACTTC. Translating it yields CASLAGGGYEQYF.

CDR3 sequence (DNA): TGTGCCAGCAGCTCCCGCGGAGGGACCAATGAGCAGTTCTTC. Translating gives CASSSRGGTNEQFF. The rearrangement links TRBV7-9 to TRBJ2-1; possible D gene TRBD2, 6 bases. The V gene lost 4 bases and the J gene lost 6 bases, with 13 bases spanning the gap. Germline V gene sequence: CDR1 SEHNR, CDR2 FQNEAQ (reference sequence). This CDR3 is built from 14 residues.

The chain links TRBV7-3 to TRBJ1-2, with D possibly matching TRBD1 (6 bases). Looked up from germline, CDR1 is SGHTA and CDR2 is FQGTGA. Trimming removed 1 base from V and 10 bases from J, with 13 bases in between. The CDR3 consists of 13 residues. For the CDR3, the DNA is TGTGCCAGCAGCTTAATGGGGGCCAGAAACTACACCTTC. Its protein product is CASSLMGARNYTF.

The V and J genes are TRBV18 and TRBJ1-2, with 12 nucleotides matching TRBD1. Looked up from germline, CDR1 is KGHSH and CDR2 is LQKENI. CDR3 length equals 14 residues. With 3 bases clipped from V and 6 bases from J, the junction kept 2 bases outside the gene matches. CDR3 in DNA: TGTGCCAGCTCACCTGGGGACAGGGGGCATGGCTACACCTTC. Its translation is CASSPGDRGHGYTF. The full variable domain, with the rest looked up from reference TRBV18 and TRBJ1-2, is NAGVMQNPRHLVRRRGQEARLRCSPMKGHSHVYWYRQLPEEGLKFMVYLQKENIIDESGMPKERFSAEFPKEGPSILRIQQVVRGDSAAYFCASSPGDRGHGYTFGSGTRLTVV.